This T cell receptor beta chain appears in the sequencing data of a study of read filtering for tumor transcriptome and immune sequencing. Study background: TCR-mapped reads were about 4.05 to 10.27 million with IR-seq versus about 80 to 1273 with RNA-seq. General study results and limits: Even smaller IR-seq throughput identified most shared clonotypes. Dropping single-read clonotypes raised IR-seq and RNA-seq shared-clonotype correlation.

At the time of active disease, bone marrow was collected from every patient. The CDR3 consists of 13 residues. Germline V gene lookup returns CDR1 MNHEY and CDR2 SVGAGI. With 6 bases removed from V and 6 bases from J, the gap between germline ends came to 14 bases. From 400 to 450 ng of RNA, a library with molecular barcoded alpha/delta and beta/gamma adaptors was made. TCRdb itself ran the reads through MiXCR, one entry per CDR3 protein. The data contain 100,000 to 150,000 distinct CDR3 sequences, roughly an eighth of them singletons. This clonotype was picked up a small number of times. Its antigen is not known.

Sequencing used a population of CD138-negative cells sorted from bone marrow. The TCR comes from a donor at least 40 years old with multiple myeloma. V and J are TRBV6-5 and TRBJ1-1; D is uncertain. The CDR3 DNA follows: TGTGCCAGCAGCCCCGGTGGGAGGGCTGAAGCTTTCTTT. It is translated as CASSPGGRAEAFF.